Detailed here is one T cell receptor beta chain. Its antigen is undetermined. These data come from a study of somatic mutations in cytotoxic T cells in rheumatoid arthritis. Study-wide background: Flow sorting of some V beta antibody-stained T cells reached nearly 100% purity, with V beta1+ cells also TCRB-sequenced.

Sequencing used immunoSEQ multiplex PCR; TCRdb keeps in-frame clones, though not all of them. The sample consists of approximately 6,400 clones, 60% to 80% of them appearing once. Study outcomes and limitations: Antigen targets of the expanded CD8+ clones remained unidentified. Relative to age-matched healthy controls, rheumatoid arthritis patients did not differ significantly in CD8+ T-cell clonality. Rheumatoid arthritis patients showed CD8+ clonality increasing with age, unlike healthy controls.

The CDR3 is made up of 13 amino acids. The germline gives CDR1 SGHAT, CDR2 FQDESV (reference sequence). The V gene lost 5 bases and the J gene lost 4 bases, with 10 bases spanning the gap. The J gene is TRBJ2-3, the V gene TRBV11-1; D call uncertain. This clonotype was sampled from a woman between 70 and 85 years old with rheumatoid arthritis. Sample: CD8+ T cells sorted from blood, taken at a follow-up visit. The CDR3 bases are TGTGCCAGCAGCCCCTCATATGCAGATACGCAGTATTTT. Amino acid sequence: CASSPSYADTQYF.